The rows below give T cell receptor beta chains drawn from one sample of a study of shared clonotypes between healthy human individuals. This table comes from immunoSEQ multiplex PCR, and its TCRdb copy is limited to in-frame clones, with some not included. The sample includes about 1.5 million clones, approximately 98% of them seen just once. The material sequenced was naive CD4+ T cells sorted from blood. Receptor source: a young man in good health. Both conserved end residues are trimmed from each CDR3. The order of the fields is CDR3 protein, V gene, D gene, J gene. The D gene is left open where the match is weak.

ASSVGVNTGVSTEAF TRBV9 TRBD1 TRBJ1-1
ASSLGFAKNIQY TRBV7-9 NA TRBJ2-4
ASSSGQGSNEQY TRBV6-5 TRBD1 TRBJ2-7
ASSGLAGSREQY TRBV27 TRBD2 TRBJ2-7
ASSSRVFYEQY TRBV5-3 NA TRBJ2-7
ASTKTIQETQY TRBV5-1 NA TRBJ2-5
ASSSLRRAALHTDTQY TRBV7-9 NA TRBJ2-3
ASSLGEHEVVETQY TRBV7-9 NA TRBJ2-5
ASSPRTGPPWNEQF TRBV5-4 TRBD1 TRBJ2-1
ASSLTAANYGYT TRBV27 NA TRBJ1-2
AISESGDAEAF TRBV10-3 NA TRBJ1-1
ASSPLDIGGELF TRBV18 NA TRBJ2-2
ASTTTSYADNEQF TRBV9 NA TRBJ2-1
ASSLEDSSYNEQF TRBV5-4 NA TRBJ2-1
ASSLSKNIQY TRBV7-9 NA TRBJ2-4
ASSSLRGRVETQY TRBV11-2 TRBD2 TRBJ2-5
ASSLIESGTQETQY TRBV18 NA TRBJ2-5
ASSPQTGRGDGNQPQH TRBV18 TRBD1 TRBJ1-5
ASSKVGSNQPQH TRBV21-1 NA TRBJ1-5
ASRLGGGSSYEQY TRBV7-3 NA TRBJ2-7
ASSFGVSGANVLT TRBV5-6 NA TRBJ2-6
ASREASGPLMIYEQY TRBV28 NA TRBJ2-7
ASSSHLGYGYT TRBV7-2 NA TRBJ1-2
ASRFSRNTGELF TRBV10-1 NA TRBJ2-2
ASSLRDNTEAF TRBV28 NA TRBJ1-1
ASRMGQGQIYEQY TRBV6-1 TRBD1 TRBJ2-7
ASSMTSGSYEQY TRBV5-1 TRBD2 TRBJ2-7
ASSPPGTGLSGNTIY TRBV28 TRBD1 TRBJ1-3
ASSPPGQIGYNEQF TRBV18 TRBD1 TRBJ2-1
ASSVLASGTNEQF TRBV9 TRBD2 TRBJ2-1
ASSSKGLADNEQF TRBV5-4 TRBD2 TRBJ2-1
ASSSTVKSYEQY TRBV5-1 NA TRBJ2-7
ASSVAMETPQETQY TRBV9 NA TRBJ2-5
ASSLGAEGRRAF TRBV5-1 NA TRBJ1-1
ASSLNAGSVKADTQY TRBV7-9 NA TRBJ2-3
ASSSGGGSVETQY TRBV11-3 TRBD2 TRBJ2-5
ASSYGDFQETQY TRBV28 NA TRBJ2-5
ASFGNRNEQF TRBV11-2 NA TRBJ2-1
ASSAGNGANVLT TRBV2 NA TRBJ2-6
ASSRLAGKGTDTQY TRBV18 TRBD2 TRBJ2-3
ASSPNYDRNTIY TRBV18 NA TRBJ1-3
ASTGLAGHEQY TRBV27 TRBD2 TRBJ2-7
ASSLGLSNQPQH TRBV5-6 NA TRBJ1-5
ASRDRWESSYNEQF TRBV19 NA TRBJ2-1
ASSDELAGAHTGELF TRBV5-4 TRBD2 TRBJ2-2
ASSLGHLAASGGAQY TRBV11-2 TRBD2 TRBJ2-5
ASSLSGANVLT TRBV6-1 NA TRBJ2-6
ASSQLGASYNEQF TRBV5-1 NA TRBJ2-1
AISLPLGGQGPDTQY TRBV10-3 TRBD1 TRBJ2-3
SVEWGVGNTIY TRBV29-1 NA TRBJ1-3
SVDVSKNIQY TRBV29-1 NA TRBJ2-4
ASSHSKTMEKLF TRBV5-4 NA TRBJ1-4
ASSQREITNEQF TRBV7-9 NA TRBJ2-1
ASSLLAGSQETQY TRBV7-6 TRBD2 TRBJ2-5
ASSQGVSYQPQH TRBV2 TRBD1 TRBJ1-5
ASRETVPQEQF TRBV28 NA TRBJ2-1
ASSLVSLQKNTEAF TRBV5-6 NA TRBJ1-1
ASSTLALVNEQF TRBV5-4 NA TRBJ2-1
AIRQGSYEQY TRBV10-3 TRBD1 TRBJ2-7
ASSSLGDEQF TRBV11-2 NA TRBJ2-1